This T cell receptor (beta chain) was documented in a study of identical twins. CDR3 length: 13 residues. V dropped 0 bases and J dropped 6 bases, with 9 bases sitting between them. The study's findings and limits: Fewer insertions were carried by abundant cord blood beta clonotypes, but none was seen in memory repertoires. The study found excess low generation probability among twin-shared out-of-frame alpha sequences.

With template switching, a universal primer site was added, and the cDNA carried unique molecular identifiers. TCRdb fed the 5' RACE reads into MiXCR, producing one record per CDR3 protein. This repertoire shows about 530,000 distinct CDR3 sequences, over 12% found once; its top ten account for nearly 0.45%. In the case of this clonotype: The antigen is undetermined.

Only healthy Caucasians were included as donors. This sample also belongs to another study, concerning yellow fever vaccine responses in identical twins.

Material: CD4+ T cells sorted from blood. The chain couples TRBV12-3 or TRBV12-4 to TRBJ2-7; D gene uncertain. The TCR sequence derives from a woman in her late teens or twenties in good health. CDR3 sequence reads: CASSLASKGEQYF. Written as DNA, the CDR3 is TGTGCCAGCAGTTTAGCGTCTAAGGGCGAGCAGTACTTC.